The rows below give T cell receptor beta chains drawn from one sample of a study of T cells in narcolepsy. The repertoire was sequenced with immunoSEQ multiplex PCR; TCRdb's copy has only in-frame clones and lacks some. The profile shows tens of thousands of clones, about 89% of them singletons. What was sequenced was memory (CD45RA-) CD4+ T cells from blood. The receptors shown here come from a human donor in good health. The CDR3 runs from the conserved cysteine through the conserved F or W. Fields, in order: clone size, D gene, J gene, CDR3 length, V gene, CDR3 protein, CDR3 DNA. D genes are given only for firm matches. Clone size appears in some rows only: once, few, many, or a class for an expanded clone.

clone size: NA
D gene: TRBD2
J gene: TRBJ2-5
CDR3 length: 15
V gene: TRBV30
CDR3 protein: CAWSGGLAGGETQYF
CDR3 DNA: TGTGCCTGGAGTGGCGGACTAGCGGGGGGGGAGACCCAGTACTTC

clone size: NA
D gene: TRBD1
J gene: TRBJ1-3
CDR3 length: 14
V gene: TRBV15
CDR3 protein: CATSSGTGIDTIYF
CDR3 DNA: TGTGCCACCAGTTCCGGGACAGGGATCGACACCATATATTTT

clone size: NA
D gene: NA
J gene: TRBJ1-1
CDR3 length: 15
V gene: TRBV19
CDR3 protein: CASSTQGQMNTEAFF
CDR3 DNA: TGTGCCAGTAGTACACAGGGACAAATGAACACTGAAGCTTTCTTT

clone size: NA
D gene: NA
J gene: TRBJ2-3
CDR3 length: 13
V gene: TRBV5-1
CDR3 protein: CASSLMSGDTQYF
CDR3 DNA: TGCGCCAGCAGCTTGATGTCGGGCGATACGCAGTATTTT

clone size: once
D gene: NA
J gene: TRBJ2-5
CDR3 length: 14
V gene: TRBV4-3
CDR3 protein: CASSQDPGGKTQYF
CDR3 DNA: TGCGCCAGCAGCCAAGATCCCGGAGGGAAGACCCAGTACTTC

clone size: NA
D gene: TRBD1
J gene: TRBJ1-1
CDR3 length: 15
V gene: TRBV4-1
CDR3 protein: CASSRSVQGAREAFF
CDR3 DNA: TGCGCCAGCAGCCGGTCCGTACAGGGGGCGAGGGAAGCTTTCTTT

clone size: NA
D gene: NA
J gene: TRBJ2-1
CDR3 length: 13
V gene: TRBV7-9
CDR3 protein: CASSFGGLNEQFF
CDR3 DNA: TGTGCCAGCAGCTTTGGAGGGTTGAATGAGCAGTTCTTC

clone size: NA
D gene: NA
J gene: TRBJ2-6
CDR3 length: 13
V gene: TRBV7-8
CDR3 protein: CATTPPGANVLTF
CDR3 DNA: TGTGCCACCACGCCCCCTGGGGCCAACGTCCTGACTTTC

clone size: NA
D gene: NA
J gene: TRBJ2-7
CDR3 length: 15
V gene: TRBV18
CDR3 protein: CASSALTGHAYEQYF
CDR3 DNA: TGTGCCAGCTCAGCCTTGACAGGCCATGCCTACGAGCAGTACTTC

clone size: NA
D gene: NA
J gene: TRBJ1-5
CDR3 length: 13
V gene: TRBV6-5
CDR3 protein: CASNQERGQPQHF
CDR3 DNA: TGTGCCAGCAACCAGGAAAGGGGTCAGCCCCAGCATTTT

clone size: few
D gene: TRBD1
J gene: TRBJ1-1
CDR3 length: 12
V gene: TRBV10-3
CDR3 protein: CAIREQGNEAFF
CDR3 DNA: TGTGCCATCAGAGAACAGGGGAATGAAGCTTTCTTT

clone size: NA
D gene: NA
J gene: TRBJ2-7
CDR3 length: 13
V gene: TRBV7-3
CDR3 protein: CASSLTGTYEQYF
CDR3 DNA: TGTGCCAGCAGCTTAACCGGGACATACGAGCAGTACTTC

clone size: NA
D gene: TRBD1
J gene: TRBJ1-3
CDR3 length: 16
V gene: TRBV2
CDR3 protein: CASSEVDRVSGNTIYF
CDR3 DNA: TGTGCCAGCAGTGAAGTAGACAGGGTCTCTGGAAACACCATATATTTT

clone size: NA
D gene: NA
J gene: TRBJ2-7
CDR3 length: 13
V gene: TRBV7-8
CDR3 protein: CASSRKDRGEQYF
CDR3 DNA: TGTGCCAGCAGCCGGAAAGATAGAGGCGAGCAGTACTTC

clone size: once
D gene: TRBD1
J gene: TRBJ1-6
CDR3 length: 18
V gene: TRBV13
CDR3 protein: CASSYGTGGSDGISPLHF
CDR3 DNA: TGTGCCAGCAGCTACGGGACAGGGGGGTCCGATGGGATTTCACCCCTCCACTTT

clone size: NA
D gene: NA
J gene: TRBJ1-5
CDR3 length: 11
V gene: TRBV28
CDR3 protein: CASSPVGPQHF
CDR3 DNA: TGTGCCAGCAGTCCCGTGGGGCCCCAGCATTTT

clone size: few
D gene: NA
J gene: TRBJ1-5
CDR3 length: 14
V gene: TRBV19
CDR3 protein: CASRNQAGNQPQHF
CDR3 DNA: TGTGCCAGTAGGAACCAGGCGGGCAATCAGCCCCAGCATTTT

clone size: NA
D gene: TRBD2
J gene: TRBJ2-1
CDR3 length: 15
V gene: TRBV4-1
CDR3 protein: CASSLLAGGNNEQFF
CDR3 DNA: TGCGCCAGCAGCCTACTAGCGGGGGGAAACAATGAGCAGTTCTTC

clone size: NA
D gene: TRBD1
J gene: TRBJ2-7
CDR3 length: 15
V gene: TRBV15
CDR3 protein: CATSRDGTGTYEQYF
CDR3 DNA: TGTGCCACCAGCAGAGATGGGACAGGAACCTACGAGCAGTACTTC

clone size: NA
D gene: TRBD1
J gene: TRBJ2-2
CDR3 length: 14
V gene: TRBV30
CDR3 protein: CAWRGTGGAGELFF
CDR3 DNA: TGTGCCTGGAGGGGGACAGGGGGAGCCGGGGAGCTGTTTTTT

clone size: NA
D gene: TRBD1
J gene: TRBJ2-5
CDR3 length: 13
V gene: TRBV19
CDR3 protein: CASGRGPPETQYF
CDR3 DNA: TGTGCCAGTGGCAGGGGGCCCCCAGAGACCCAGTACTTC

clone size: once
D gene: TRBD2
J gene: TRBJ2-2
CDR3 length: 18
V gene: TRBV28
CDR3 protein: CASSLLGLAGITVGELFF
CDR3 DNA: TGTGCCAGCAGTCTTCTTGGACTAGCGGGAATAACGGTCGGGGAGCTGTTTTTT

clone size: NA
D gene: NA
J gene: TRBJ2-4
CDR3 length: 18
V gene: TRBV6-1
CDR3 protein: CASSEALLADGTKNIQYF
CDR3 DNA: TGTGCCAGCAGTGAAGCGCTTCTGGCGGACGGGACCAAAAACATTCAGTACTTC

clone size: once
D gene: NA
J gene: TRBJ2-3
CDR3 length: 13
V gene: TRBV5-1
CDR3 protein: CASSLEGTGTQYF
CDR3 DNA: TGCGCCAGCAGCTTGGAGGGAACAGGTACGCAGTATTTT

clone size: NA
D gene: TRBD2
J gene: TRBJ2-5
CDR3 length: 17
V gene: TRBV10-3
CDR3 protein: CAIRSRTTTSGQETQYF
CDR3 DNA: TGTGCCATCAGAAGTAGGACGACGACTAGCGGCCAAGAGACCCAGTACTTC

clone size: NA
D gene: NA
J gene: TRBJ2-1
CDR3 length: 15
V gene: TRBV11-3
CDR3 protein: CASSLAWDPSNEQFF
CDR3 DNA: TGTGCCAGCAGCTTAGCTTGGGACCCGAGCAATGAGCAGTTCTTC

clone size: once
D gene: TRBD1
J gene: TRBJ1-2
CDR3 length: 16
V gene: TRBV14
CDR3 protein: CASSPISQGVGYGYTF
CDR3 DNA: TGTGCCAGCAGCCCCATCTCCCAGGGGGTTGGCTATGGCTACACCTTC

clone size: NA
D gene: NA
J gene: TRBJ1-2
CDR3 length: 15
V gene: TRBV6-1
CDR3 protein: CASSERSGANYGYTF
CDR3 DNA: TGTGCCAGCAGTGAAAGATCCGGGGCTAACTATGGCTACACCTTC

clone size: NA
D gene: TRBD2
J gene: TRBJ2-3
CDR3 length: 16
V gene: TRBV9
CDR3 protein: CASSVEAGVSTDTQYF
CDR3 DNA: TGTGCCAGCAGCGTAGAGGCGGGGGTTAGCACAGATACGCAGTATTTT

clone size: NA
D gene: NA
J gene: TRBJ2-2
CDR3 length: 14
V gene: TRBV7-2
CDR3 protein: CASRRDANTGELFF
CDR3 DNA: TGTGCCAGCAGAAGGGATGCGAACACCGGGGAGCTGTTTTTT

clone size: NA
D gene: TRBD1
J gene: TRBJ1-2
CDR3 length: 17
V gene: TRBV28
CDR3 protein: CASTNLPGGRGNYGYTF
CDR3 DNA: TGTGCCAGCACGAATTTGCCAGGGGGCAGAGGGAACTATGGCTACACCTTC

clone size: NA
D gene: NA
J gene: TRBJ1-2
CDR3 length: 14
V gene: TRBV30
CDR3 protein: CAWSREIFNYGYTF
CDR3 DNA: TGTGCCTGGAGTAGGGAGATATTTAACTATGGCTACACCTTC

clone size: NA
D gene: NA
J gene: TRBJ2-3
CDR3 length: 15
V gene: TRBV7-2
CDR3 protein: CASSLDASGTDTQYF
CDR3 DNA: TGTGCCAGCAGCTTAGATGCCAGCGGGACAGATACGCAGTATTTT

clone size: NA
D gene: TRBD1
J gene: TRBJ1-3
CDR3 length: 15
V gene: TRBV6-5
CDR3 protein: CASSRQGKSGNTIYF
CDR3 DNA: TGTGCCAGCAGCCGACAGGGAAAATCTGGAAACACCATATATTTT

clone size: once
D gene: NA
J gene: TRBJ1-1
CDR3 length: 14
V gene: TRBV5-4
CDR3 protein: CASSLAVGNTEAFF
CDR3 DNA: TGTGCCAGCAGCTTGGCCGTCGGGAACACTGAAGCTTTCTTT

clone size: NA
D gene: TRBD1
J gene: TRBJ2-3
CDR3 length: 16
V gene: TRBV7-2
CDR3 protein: CASSLLPGGGTDTQYF
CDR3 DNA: TGTGCCAGCAGCTTATTACCAGGGGGCGGGACAGATACGCAGTATTTT

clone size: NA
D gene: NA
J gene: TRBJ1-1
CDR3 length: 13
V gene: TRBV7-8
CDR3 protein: CASRSTPGSEAFF
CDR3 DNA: TGTGCCAGCAGATCGACCCCAGGGTCTGAAGCTTTCTTT

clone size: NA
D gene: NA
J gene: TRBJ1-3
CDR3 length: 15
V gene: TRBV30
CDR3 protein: CACARLSFSGNTIYF
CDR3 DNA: TGTGCCTGCGCCCGGCTTAGTTTCTCTGGAAACACCATATATTTT

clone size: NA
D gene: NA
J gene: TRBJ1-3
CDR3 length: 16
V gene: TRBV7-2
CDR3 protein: CASSHGDGGYGNTIYF
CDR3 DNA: TGTGCCAGCAGCCATGGCGACGGAGGATACGGAAACACCATATATTTT

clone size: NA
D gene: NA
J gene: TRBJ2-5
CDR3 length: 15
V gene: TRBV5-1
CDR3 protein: CASSLSIAEKETQYF
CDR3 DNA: TGCGCCAGCAGCTTGTCTATAGCGGAGAAAGAGACCCAGTACTTC

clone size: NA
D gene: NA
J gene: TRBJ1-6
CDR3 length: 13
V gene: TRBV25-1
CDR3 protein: CASSEFPSSPLHF
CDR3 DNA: TGTGCCAGCAGTGAATTCCCATCTTCACCCCTCCACTTT

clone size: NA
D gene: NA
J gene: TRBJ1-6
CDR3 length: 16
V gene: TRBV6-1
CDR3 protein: CASSEALGVSNSPLHF
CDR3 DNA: TGTGCCAGCAGTGAAGCGCTTGGTGTTAGTAATTCACCCCTCCACTTT

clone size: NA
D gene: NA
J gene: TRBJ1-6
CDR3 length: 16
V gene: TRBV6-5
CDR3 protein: CASSSPNRGYNSPLHF
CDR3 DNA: TGTGCCAGCAGTTCCCCGAATAGGGGGTATAATTCACCCCTCCACTTT

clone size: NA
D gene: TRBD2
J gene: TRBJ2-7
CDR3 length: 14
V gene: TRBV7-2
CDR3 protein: CASSSSGSVHEQYF
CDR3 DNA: TGTGCCAGCAGCTCTAGCGGGAGCGTACACGAGCAGTACTTC

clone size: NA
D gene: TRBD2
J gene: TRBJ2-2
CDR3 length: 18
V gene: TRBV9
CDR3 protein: CASSSPPRGLANTGELFF
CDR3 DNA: TGTGCCAGCAGCTCACCACCAAGAGGACTAGCAAACACCGGGGAGCTGTTTTTT

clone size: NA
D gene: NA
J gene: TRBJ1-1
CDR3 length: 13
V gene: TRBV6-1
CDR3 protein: CASRRMGHTEAFF
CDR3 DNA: TGTGCCAGCAGGAGAATGGGGCACACTGAAGCTTTCTTT

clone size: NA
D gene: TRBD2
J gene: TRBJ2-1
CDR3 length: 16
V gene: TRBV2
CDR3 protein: CASRPGLDAGRNEQFF
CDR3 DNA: TGTGCCAGCAGGCCAGGACTAGACGCGGGAAGGAATGAGCAGTTCTTC

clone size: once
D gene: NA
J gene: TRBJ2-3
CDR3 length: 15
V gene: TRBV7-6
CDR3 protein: CASSLRGRPPDTQYF
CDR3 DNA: TGTGCCAGCAGCTTACGGGGCAGACCTCCAGATACGCAGTATTTT